Below, 14 T cell receptor beta chains from the same sample are listed, as sequenced in a study of T cell repertoires in cytomegalovirus infection. Their recognized antigens are unknown. TCRdb reprocessed the reads with MiXCR, giving one entry per CDR3 protein. This table holds roughly 700,000 distinct CDR3 sequences, 30% to 35% found once. The specimen comprised cultured PBMCs, sampled from culture after CMV antigen stimulation. The source of these receptors is a human donor in good health (CMV status not recorded). Some clones in this sample may be carry-over from other donors' samples.

Comment on this clonotype: A much bigger clone sits one base away, suggesting this may be a read error. This chain links TRBV7-2 with TRBJ1-6; no clear D gene. The length of the CDR3 is 15 residues. Germline V gene lookup returns CDR1 SGHTA and CDR2 FQGNSA. V lost 1 base, J lost 10 bases, and 14 bases lay in between. The CDR3 DNA reads TGTACCAGCAGCTTAGTTGGGAAGGAAAACTCACCCCTCCACTTT. Residues: CTSSLVGKENSPLHF.

This clonotype was found a few times. The rearrangement links TRBV4-1 to TRBJ2-2; D is unclear. The CDR3 runs 13 residues. Trimming took 0 bases from V and 8 from J, leaving 7 bases between them. Germline values: CDR1 MGHRA, CDR2 YSYEKL. In DNA form, the CDR3 reads TGCGCCAGCAGCCAAGACGTTCGGGGGGAGCTGTTTTTT. Its protein product is CASSQDVRGELFF.

This clonotype was recorded at least ten times. The rearrangement joins TRBV7-6 to TRBJ2-3; weak D call: TRBD2 (6 bases). CDR1 SGHVS and CDR2 FNYEAQ come from the germline V gene. The CDR3 consists of 14 residues. Trimming removed 5 bases from V and 1 base from J, with 10 bases in between. CDR3 loop: CASSRGGGTDTQYF. In DNA form, the CDR3 reads TGTGCCAGCAGCCGAGGCGGGGGCACAGATACGCAGTATTTT.

This chain links TRBV11-2 with TRBJ2-1, with D possibly being TRBD1 (6 bases). Germline CDR1 reads SGHAT; CDR2 reads FQNNGV. Trimming removed 2 bases at V and 5 bases at J, with 13 bases between. The CDR3 contains 15 residues. The DNA of the CDR3 is TGTGCCAGCAGCTTAAATAGGGGGAACCACAATGAGCAGTTCTTC. Residues: CASSLNRGNHNEQFF. Filled out from reference TRBV11-2 and TRBJ2-1, the complete variable domain reads EAGVAQSPRYKIIEKRQSVAFWCNPISGHATLYWYQQILGQGPKLLIQFQNNGVVDDSQLPKDRFSAERLKGVDSTLKIQPAKLEDSAVYLCASSLNRGNHNEQFFGPGTRLTVL.

A few counts support this clonotype. This rearrangement joins TRBV7-9 to TRBJ2-1; 7 bases are shared with TRBD2. The CDR3 sequence is 16 residues long. Trimming cost V 4 bases and J 4 bases; bases outside gene matches: 10. CDR1 and CDR2 from the germline V gene are SEHNR and FQNEAQ (reference sequence). The DNA of the CDR3 is TGTGCCAGCAGCTCCCCCGGGACTACCGGTTACAATGAGCAGTTCTTC. Protein product: CASSSPGTTGYNEQFF.

The chain carries TRBV12-3 or TRBV12-4 and TRBJ2-7; 8 nucleotides align to TRBD2. The V and J ends lost 5 bases and 0 bases, in that order; junction bases with no gene match: 12. CDR3 length: 17 amino acids. The CDR3 sequence is CASSQQASGGISYEQYF. The DNA of the CDR3 is TGTGCCAGCAGTCAACAGGCTTCGGGGGGGATCTCCTACGAGCAGTACTTC.

The chain uses TRBV12-3 or TRBV12-4 and TRBJ1-1; unclear D gene. Trimming shortened V by 3 bases and J by 6 bases, and 11 bases separated the two germline ends. The CDR3 contains 13 residues. The CDR3 protein is CASSLHPVAEAFF. The CDR3 nucleotides are TGTGCCAGCAGTTTGCACCCCGTGGCTGAAGCTTTCTTT.

This clonotype showed up many times. This chain joins TRBV7-2 and TRBJ2-3, with D unclear. V shed 2 bases and J shed 5 bases, with 8 bases lying between them. The CDR3 has 13 residues. Germline CDR1 is SGHTA and CDR2 is FQGNSA. CDR3 amino acids: CASSLNSVDTQYF. The CDR3 DNA follows: TGTGCCAGCAGCTTAAACAGCGTAGATACGCAGTATTTT.

The chain's CDR3 is CASSLESSGANVLTF. The CDR3 coding sequence is TGTGCCAGCAGCTTGGAGAGCTCTGGGGCCAACGTCCTGACTTTC. The V call is TRBV5-4, the J call TRBJ2-6; D gene ambiguous. The CDR3 is made up of 15 amino acids. The V end lost 0 bases, the J end lost 0 bases, and 4 bases lay between the germline ends. CDR1 and CDR2 from the germline V gene are SGHNT and YYREEE (reference sequence). Based on the CDR3 plus reference TRBV5-4 and TRBJ2-6, the full variable domain is ETGVTQSPTHLIKTRGQQVTLRCSSQSGHNTVSWYQQALGQGPQFIFQYYREEENGRGNFPPRFSGLQFPNYSSELNVNALELDDSALYLCASSLESSGANVLTFGAGSRLTVL.

The chain uses TRBV24-1 and TRBJ2-1, with D possibly TRBD2 on 7 matching bases. V was pared by 7 bases and J by 3 bases, with 12 bases between. This CDR3 is built from 14 residues. The germline CDR1 and CDR2 sequences are KGHDR and SFDVKD. CDR3 nucleotide sequence: TGTGCCACCAGCAAAGGGGGGGGCTACAATGAGCAGTTCTTC. This codes for CATSKGGGYNEQFF.

This clonotype appeared a single time. This chain uses TRBV2 with TRBJ1-2; no definite D call. Trimming left V 4 bases short and J 4 bases short, with 16 bases between. Germline-derived CDR1 and CDR2 are SNHLY and FYNNEI. This CDR3 is 15 amino acids long. CDR3 amino acids: CASSVLGGPSYGYTF. The CDR3 DNA sequence: TGTGCCAGCAGTGTCTTGGGCGGCCCGAGCTATGGCTACACCTTC.

This clonotype was detected ten times or more. The rearrangement uses TRBV7-8 and TRBJ1-2, with a possible D match to TRBD1 (5 bases). The CDR3 runs 14 residues. CDR1 SGHVS and CDR2 FQNEAQ come from the germline V gene. V lost 5 bases and J lost 4, with 14 bases in between. CDR3 nucleotide sequence: TGTGCCAGCAGCCCCGGTCGGGGGACCTATGGCTACACCTTC. This encodes CASSPGRGTYGYTF.

The chain couples TRBV2 to TRBJ1-1; 7 bases match TRBD1. This CDR3 contains 14 residues. The V gene's germline CDR1 is SNHLY and CDR2 FYNNEI. J lost 6 bases, V lost 6 bases, and 10 bases had no gene match. In DNA, the CDR3 is TGTGCCAGCAGGAGGACAGGCGGGGACTCTGAAGCTTTCTTT. It codes for CASRRTGGDSEAFF. The variable domain in full, with the rest retrieved from reference TRBV2 and TRBJ1-1, is EPEVTQTPSHQVTQMGQEVILRCVPISNHLYFYWYRQILGQKVEFLVSFYNNEISEKSEIFDDQFSVERPDGSNFTLKIRSTKLEDSAMYFCASRRTGGDSEAFFGQGTRLTVV.

CDR3 sequence reads: CASSLPPTETQYF. The CDR3 DNA is TGTGCCAGCAGCTTACCCCCGACAGAGACCCAGTACTTC. The J gene is TRBJ2-5, the V gene TRBV7-8, with D uncertain. The CDR3 extends over 13 amino acids. Germline CDR1 reads SGHVS; CDR2 reads FQNEAQ. The V end lost 2 bases, the J end lost 4 bases, and 8 bases lay between the germline ends.